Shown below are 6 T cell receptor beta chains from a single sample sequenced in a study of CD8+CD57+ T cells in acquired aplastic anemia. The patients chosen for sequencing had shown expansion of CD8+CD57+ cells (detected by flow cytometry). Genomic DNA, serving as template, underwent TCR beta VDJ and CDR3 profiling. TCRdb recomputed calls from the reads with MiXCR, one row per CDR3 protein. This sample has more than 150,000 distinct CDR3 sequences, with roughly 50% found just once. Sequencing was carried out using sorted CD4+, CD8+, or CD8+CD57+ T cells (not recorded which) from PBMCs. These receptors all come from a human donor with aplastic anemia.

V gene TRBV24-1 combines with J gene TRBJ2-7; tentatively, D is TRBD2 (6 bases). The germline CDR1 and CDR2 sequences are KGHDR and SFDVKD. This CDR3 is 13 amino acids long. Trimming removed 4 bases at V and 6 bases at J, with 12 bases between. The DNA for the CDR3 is TGTGCCACCAGTGAGTCGGGACTGGGCGAGCAGTACTTC. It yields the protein CATSESGLGEQYF.

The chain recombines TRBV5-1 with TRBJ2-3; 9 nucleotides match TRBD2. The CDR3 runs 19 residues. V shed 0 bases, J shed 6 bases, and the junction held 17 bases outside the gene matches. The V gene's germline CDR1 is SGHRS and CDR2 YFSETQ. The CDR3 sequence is CASSLARRSGSGGSDTQYF. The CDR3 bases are TGCGCCAGCAGCTTGGCCCGGCGATCGGGTAGCGGGGGTTCGGATACGCAGTATTTT.

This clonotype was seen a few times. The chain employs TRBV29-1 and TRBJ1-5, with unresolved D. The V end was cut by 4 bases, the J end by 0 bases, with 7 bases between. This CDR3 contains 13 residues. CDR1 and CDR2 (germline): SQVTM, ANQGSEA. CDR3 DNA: TGCAGCGTTGCACAGAATAGCAATCAGCCCCAGCATTTT. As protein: CSVAQNSNQPQHF.

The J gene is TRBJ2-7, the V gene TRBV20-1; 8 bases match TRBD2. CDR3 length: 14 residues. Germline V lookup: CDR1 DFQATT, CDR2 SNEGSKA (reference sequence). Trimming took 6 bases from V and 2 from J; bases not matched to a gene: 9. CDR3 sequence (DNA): TGCAGTGCCCGGGAGGGGGATGTAACCTACGAGCAGTACTTC. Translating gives CSAREGDVTYEQYF.

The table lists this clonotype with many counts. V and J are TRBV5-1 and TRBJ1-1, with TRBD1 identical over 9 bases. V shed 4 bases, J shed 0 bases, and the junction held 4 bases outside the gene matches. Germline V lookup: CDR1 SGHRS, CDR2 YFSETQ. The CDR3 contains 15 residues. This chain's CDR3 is CASSTGQGMNTEAFF. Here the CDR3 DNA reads TGCGCCAGCAGCACAGGACAGGGGATGAACACTGAAGCTTTCTTT.

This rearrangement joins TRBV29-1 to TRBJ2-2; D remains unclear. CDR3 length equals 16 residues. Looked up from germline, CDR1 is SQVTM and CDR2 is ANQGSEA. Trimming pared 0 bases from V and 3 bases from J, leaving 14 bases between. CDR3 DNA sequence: TGCAGCGTTGAAGATCACGCACAAGGCTACACCGGGGAGCTGTTTTTT. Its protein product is CSVEDHAQGYTGELFF.